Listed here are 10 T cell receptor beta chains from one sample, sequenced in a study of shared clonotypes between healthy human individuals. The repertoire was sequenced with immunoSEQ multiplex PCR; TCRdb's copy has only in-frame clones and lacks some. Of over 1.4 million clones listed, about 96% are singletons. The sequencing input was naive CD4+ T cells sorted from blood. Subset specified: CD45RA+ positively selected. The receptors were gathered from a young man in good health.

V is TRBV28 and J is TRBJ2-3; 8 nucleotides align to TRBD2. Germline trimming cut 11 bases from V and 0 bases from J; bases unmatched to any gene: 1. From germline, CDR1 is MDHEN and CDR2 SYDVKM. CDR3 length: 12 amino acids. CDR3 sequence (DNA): TGTGCCGGCGGGGGGAGCACAGATACGCAGTATTTT. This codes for CAGGGSTDTQYF.

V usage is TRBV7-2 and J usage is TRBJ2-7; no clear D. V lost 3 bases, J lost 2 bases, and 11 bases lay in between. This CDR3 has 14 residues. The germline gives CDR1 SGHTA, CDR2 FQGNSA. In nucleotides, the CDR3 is TGTGCCAGCAGCTTTGAACGGACCGCCTACGAGCAGTACTTC. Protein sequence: CASSFERTAYEQYF.

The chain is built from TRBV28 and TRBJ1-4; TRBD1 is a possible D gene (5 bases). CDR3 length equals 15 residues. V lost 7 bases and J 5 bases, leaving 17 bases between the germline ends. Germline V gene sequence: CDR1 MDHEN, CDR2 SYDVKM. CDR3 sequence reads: CASNFGRGRNEKLFF. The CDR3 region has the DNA TGTGCCAGCAATTTTGGAAGGGGCCGGAATGAAAAACTGTTTTTT.

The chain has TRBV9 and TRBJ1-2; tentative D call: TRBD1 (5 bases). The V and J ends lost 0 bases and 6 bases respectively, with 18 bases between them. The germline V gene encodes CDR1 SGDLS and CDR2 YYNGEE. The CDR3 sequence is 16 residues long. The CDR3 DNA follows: TGTGCCAGCAGCGTAGGAGGGGTCGGGGCGGTGAATGGCTACACCTTC. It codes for CASSVGGVGAVNGYTF.

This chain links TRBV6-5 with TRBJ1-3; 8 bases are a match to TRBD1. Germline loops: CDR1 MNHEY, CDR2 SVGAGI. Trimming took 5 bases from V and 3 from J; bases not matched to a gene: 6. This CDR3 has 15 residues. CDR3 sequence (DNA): TGTGCCAGCAGTCCGGACAGGGCTAATGGAAACACCATATATTTT. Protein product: CASSPDRANGNTIYF.

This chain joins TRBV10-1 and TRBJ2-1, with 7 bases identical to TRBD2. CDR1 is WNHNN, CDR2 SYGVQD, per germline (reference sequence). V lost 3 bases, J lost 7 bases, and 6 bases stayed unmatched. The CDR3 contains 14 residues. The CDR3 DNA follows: TGCGCCAGCAGTGAAGTCGGGAGGAGTAATGAGCAGTTCTTC. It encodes CASSEVGRSNEQFF.

The CDR3 here is CASSLDHGTILSYEQYF. CDR3 DNA: TGTGCCAGCAGCTTAGATCACGGAACGATCCTCTCCTACGAGCAGTACTTC. V gene TRBV11-2 combines with J gene TRBJ2-7; D not certain. Germline loops: CDR1 SGHAT, CDR2 FQNNGV. Between the trimmed V and J ends, which lost 0 bases and 0 bases, there was a span of 15 bases. This CDR3 region has 17 residues.

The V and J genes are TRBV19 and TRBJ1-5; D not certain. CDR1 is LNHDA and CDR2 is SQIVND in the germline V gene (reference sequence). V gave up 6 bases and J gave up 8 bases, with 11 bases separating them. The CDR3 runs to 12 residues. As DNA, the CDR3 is TGTGCCAGTAGAAATCCATCGGAGCCCCAGCATTTT. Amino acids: CASRNPSEPQHF.

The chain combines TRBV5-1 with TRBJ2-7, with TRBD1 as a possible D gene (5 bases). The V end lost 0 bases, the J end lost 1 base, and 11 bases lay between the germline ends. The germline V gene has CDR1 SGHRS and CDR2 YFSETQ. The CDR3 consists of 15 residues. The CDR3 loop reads CASSLAGATSYEQYF. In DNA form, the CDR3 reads TGCGCCAGCAGCTTGGCTGGGGCCACGTCCTACGAGCAGTACTTC.

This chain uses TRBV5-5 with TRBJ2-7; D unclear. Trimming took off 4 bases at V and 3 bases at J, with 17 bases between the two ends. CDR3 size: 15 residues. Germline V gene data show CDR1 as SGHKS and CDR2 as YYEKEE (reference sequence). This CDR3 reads CASSPTPIGIYEQYF. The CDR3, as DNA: TGTGCCAGCAGCCCCACTCCCATTGGGATCTACGAGCAGTACTTC.